This T cell receptor beta chain was identified during a study of CD8+ T cells in alopecia areata. Points from the study as a whole: Relative to normal scalp, lesional scalp, especially alopecia totalis/universalis, showed higher clonality. Sequenced scalp T cells also include alphabeta T cells resident in normal skin.

PBMCs provided sorted CD4+ and CD8+ T cells. Reverse transcribed after extraction, RNA yielded cDNA as the sequencing template. Assay used: immunoSEQ multiplex PCR; TCRdb lists only in-frame clones, some missing. Counted here are some 180,000 clones, about 61% occurring once; the ten biggest clones make up 4.5% to 6%. This clone has only a few counts. Its specificity is not known. Input material: CD8+ T cells sorted from blood. The TCR originated in a human donor in good health.

The CDR3 is CASSPTRSDSYGYTF. The CDR3 nucleotides read TGTGCCAGCAGCCCTACTCGGTCGGACAGTTATGGCTACACCTTC. The chain is built from TRBV7-9 and TRBJ1-2, with a possible D match to TRBD1 (6 bases). Germline-derived CDR1 and CDR2 are SEHNR and FQNEAQ (reference sequence). The CDR3 runs 15 residues. Trimming removed 5 bases from V and 5 bases from J, with 18 bases in between.